Given below is one T cell receptor (beta chain) in context. Its antigen is unidentified. The CDR3 runs 11 residues. V was trimmed by 7 bases and J by 1 base, leaving 7 bases between them. Germline lookup yields CDR1 SQVTM and CDR2 ANQGSEA. Using immunoSEQ multiplex PCR, the repertoire was profiled, and TCRdb retains in-frame clones only, with some absent. The sample has over 2 million clones; approximately 94% are singletons. The data were taken from a study of shared clonotypes between healthy human individuals. General study results and limits: Memory subsets generally showed smaller estimated richness than naive subsets did.

CD8 cells regarded as naive lacked CD45RO, were positively chosen for CCR7, and omitted terminally differentiated effector memory CD45RA+ cells. Nashville, Tennessee was home to all donors, who were Caucasian adults. The material sequenced was naive CD8+ T cells sorted from blood. The origin of this receptor is a man between 18 and 29 years old in good health. This sequence joins TRBV29-1 and TRBJ1-2; D gene uncertain. As DNA, the CDR3 is TGCAGCGCCAGCGTTAACTATGGCTACACCTTC. This encodes CSASVNYGYTF.